A selection of T cell receptor beta chains follows, all from one sample in a study of shared clonotypes between healthy human individuals. Sequencing was performed with immunoSEQ multiplex PCR; in TCRdb, only in-frame clones are kept and a portion is missing. The sample gives about 2.1 million clones, 93% of which show up once; approximately 1.6% is in the top ten. The sequencing sample was made of naive CD8+ T cells from PBMCs. All receptors come from a man in his late teens or twenties in good health. Some clones in this sample may be carry-over from other donors' samples. Both conserved end residues are part of each CDR3. The D gene is left open where the match is weak. Only part of the rows carry a size: once, few, many, or a class if the clone is expanded.

TRBV18	TRBJ2-2	-	-	TGTGCCAGCTCACCATCCTTAGCAGTGGCCGTAAACACCGGGGAGCTGTTTTTT	CASSPSLAVAVNTGELFF
TRBV27	TRBJ2-1	-	-	TGTGCCAGCAGTTCTCTACGGGACACACTATACAATGAGCAGTTCTTC	CASSSLRDTLYNEQFF
TRBV7-9	TRBJ2-5	-	once	TGTGCCAGCAGCTTAGTGACCTGGCCGGAGACCCAGTACTTC	CASSLVTWPETQYF
TRBV27	TRBJ2-5	-	once	TGTGCCAGCAGGGAGTTGGTCGGGAGATATGAGACCCAGTACTTC	CASRELVGRYETQYF
TRBV4-3	TRBJ1-2	TRBD1	-	TGCGCCAGCAGCCAGGGACAGGGGGCTTTCAATGGCTACACCTTC	CASSQGQGAFNGYTF
TRBV30	TRBJ2-7	TRBD1	-	TGTGCCTGGAGGGACCGGGACAGGGTGTATCACGAGCAGTACTTC	CAWRDRDRVYHEQYF
TRBV10-3	TRBJ2-5	-	-	TGTGCCACCCGGGGGAAGCTAGGGGGGGAGGAAGAGACCCAGTACTTC	CATRGKLGGEEETQYF
TRBV19	TRBJ2-1	TRBD2	-	TGTGCCACGGAACCCCGTCCGGGGGGGGATGAGCAGTTCTTC	CATEPRPGGDEQFF
TRBV11-2	TRBJ2-7	-	-	TGTGCCAGCAGCTTGGTTTCCTACGAGCAGTACTTC	CASSLVSYEQYF
TRBV5-6	TRBJ1-1	-	-	TGTGCCAGCAGCTTGGGAACTGGGACTGAAGCTTTCTTT	CASSLGTGTEAFF
TRBV10-3	TRBJ2-1	TRBD2	once	TGTGCCATCAGTCCGGGACTAGCGGGATTGAGCTCCTACAATGAGCAGTTCTTC	CAISPGLAGLSSYNEQFF
TRBV28	TRBJ2-1	TRBD1	-	TGTGCCAGCAGTTTATTCACCCCACGGGACAGGGCCCACAATGAGCAGTTCTTC	CASSLFTPRDRAHNEQFF
TRBV19	TRBJ2-5	TRBD1	-	TGTGCCAGTAGTGGGACAGGGGTTCGAGAGACCCAGTACTTC	CASSGTGVRETQYF
TRBV29-1	TRBJ2-1	TRBD2	-	TGCAGCGTTGAAGCATTTGGGCTAGCGGGAGCATACGGGCAGTTCTTC	CSVEAFGLAGAYGQFF
TRBV7-8	TRBJ1-5	-	-	TGTGCCAGCAGCGTCGGAAGTAATCAGCCCCAGCATTTT	CASSVGSNQPQHF
TRBV5-6	TRBJ2-7	-	once	TGTGCCAGCAGCTTGGTTCAAGGCCCAAACTACGAGCAGTACTTC	CASSLVQGPNYEQYF
TRBV18	TRBJ2-1	TRBD2	-	TGTGCCAGCTCACCTAAGGCTAGCGGGAGGGTTAATGAGCAGTTCTTC	CASSPKASGRVNEQFF
TRBV4-1	TRBJ2-7	-	-	TGCGCCAGCAGCCCCAAGAGGGCCGGGGAGCAGTACTTC	CASSPKRAGEQYF
TRBV9	TRBJ1-1	TRBD1	-	TGTGCCAGCAGCCCCCCGGACAGGCAGAACACTGAAGCTTTCTTT	CASSPPDRQNTEAFF
TRBV7-9	TRBJ2-5	TRBD1	-	TGTGCCAGCAGCGGACAGGGCGCAGAGACCCAGTACTTC	CASSGQGAETQYF
TRBV6-5	TRBJ1-5	TRBD1	-	TGTGCCAGCGTGACAGGGAGGGATCAGCCCCAGCATTTT	CASVTGRDQPQHF
TRBV7-3	TRBJ2-1	TRBD2	-	TGTGCCAGCAGCTTAGGGCTAGCGGGAGGGCCGTACAATGAGCAGTTCTTC	CASSLGLAGGPYNEQFF
TRBV7-9	TRBJ2-3	TRBD2	-	TGTGCCAGCAGCAGCGGGACTAGCGGGAGTCCCCGCGGCACAGATACGCAGTATTTT	CASSSGTSGSPRGTDTQYF
TRBV14	TRBJ2-7	TRBD1	-	TGTGCCAGCAGCCCCCTCCCCGGACAGGCCTTTCCCCTCTACGAGCAGTACTTC	CASSPLPGQAFPLYEQYF
TRBV5-6	TRBJ2-4	-	-	TGTGCCAGCAGGTGGGGGCGGCTAGCCAAAAACATTCAGTACTTC	CASRWGRLAKNIQYF
TRBV7-3	TRBJ2-2	-	-	TGTGCCAGCAGCTTAAAGACCGGGGAGCTGTTTTTT	CASSLKTGELFF
TRBV11-3	TRBJ2-1	TRBD1	-	TGTGCCAGCAGCGCTACAGGGGGTGGTAATGAGCAGTTCTTC	CASSATGGGNEQFF
TRBV7-9	TRBJ2-1	-	-	TGTGCCAGCAGCCCCCCCCCAGGAGGGGACAGCTCCTACAATGAGCAGTTCTTC	CASSPPPGGDSSYNEQFF
TRBV27	TRBJ2-7	-	once	TGTGCCAGCAGTTCCCCCCGGAGAGGGATCTACGAGCAGTACTTC	CASSSPRRGIYEQYF
TRBV14	TRBJ2-5	TRBD1	-	TGTGCCAGCAGCCAAGGGCAGGGGGCGGCCCAGTACTTC	CASSQGQGAAQYF
TRBV25-1	TRBJ1-2	TRBD1	-	TGTGCCAGCAGTGAGGGGGACAGGGACTCTCCTAACTATGGCTACACCTTC	CASSEGDRDSPNYGYTF
TRBV2	TRBJ1-3	TRBD1	-	TGTGCCAGCAGGACGAACAGGGGAACTCAAAATTCTGGAAACACCATATATTTT	CASRTNRGTQNSGNTIYF
TRBV15	TRBJ2-7	TRBD2	-	TGTGCCACCAGCAGGGATACTAGCGGGAGTAACGAGCAGTACTTC	CATSRDTSGSNEQYF
TRBV28	TRBJ1-1	-	-	TGTGCCAGCAGTTTTAGTCGGGGGACTGAAGCTTTCTTT	CASSFSRGTEAFF
TRBV28	TRBJ2-1	TRBD2	-	TGTGCCAGCAGTTTCCTAGCGGGAGATGAGCAGTTCTTC	CASSFLAGDEQFF
TRBV27	TRBJ2-2	-	-	TGTGCCAGCAGTTTAATATGGGACCCGGTCACCGGGGAGCTGTTTTTT	CASSLIWDPVTGELFF
TRBV6-6	TRBJ1-3	-	once	TGTGCCAGCAGCCAAAACAGGGACTCTGGAAACACCATATATTTT	CASSQNRDSGNTIYF
TRBV5-5	TRBJ1-1	-	-	TGTGCCAGCAGCTTAGAGGGTAACACTGAAGCTTTCTTT	CASSLEGNTEAFF
TRBV19	TRBJ1-2	-	-	TGTGCCAGTAGTGACCTCGTGGCAGCCACGAACTATGGCTACACCTTC	CASSDLVAATNYGYTF
TRBV19	TRBJ1-1	-	-	TGTGCCAGTAGTATAGAATGGTGGACTGAAGCTTTCTTT	CASSIEWWTEAFF
TRBV7-9	TRBJ2-1	-	-	TGTGCCAGCAGCTCGGACGGAAACAATGAGCAGTTCTTC	CASSSDGNNEQFF
TRBV5-6	TRBJ2-6	-	-	TGTGCCAGCAGCTGGCTGGGGGGCTCTGGGGCCAACGTCCTGACTTTC	CASSWLGGSGANVLTF
TRBV27	TRBJ2-7	-	-	TGTGCCAGCAGTGGGGAGGCGTACGAGCAGTACTTC	CASSGEAYEQYF
TRBV27	TRBJ2-7	-	-	TGTGCCAGCAGTTTAGGGTCGGGACCCTACGAGCAGTACTTC	CASSLGSGPYEQYF
TRBV4-1	TRBJ2-3	TRBD2	-	TGCGCCAGCAGCGAAAGAGAAGCGGGAGAGGGACATACGCAGTATTTT	CASSEREAGEGHTQYF
TRBV7-8	TRBJ2-1	-	-	TGTGCCAGCAGCTTAGCGCTTATCTCCGGGAGCTCCTACAATGAGCAGTTCTTC	CASSLALISGSSYNEQFF
TRBV28	TRBJ2-7	-	-	TGTGCCAGCAGTTTCTCTAACAGGGCGGGGAACTTC	CASSFSNRAGNF
TRBV7-6	TRBJ1-3	TRBD1	-	TGTGCCAGCAGCTTAGAGGTTGGGACAGGGGATGGAAACACCATATATTTT	CASSLEVGTGDGNTIYF
TRBV11-1	TRBJ2-2	TRBD1	-	TGTGCCAGCAGCGCCTTTTACAGGGGGCCCACCGGGGAGCTGTTTTTT	CASSAFYRGPTGELFF
TRBV28	TRBJ1-1	-	once	TGTGCCAGCACCCCACGGGGGAATAAGAACACTGAAGCTTTCTTT	CASTPRGNKNTEAFF
TRBV28	TRBJ2-1	-	-	TGTGCCAGCAGTCCTCCTAGCTTAATGGTGGGCAATGAGCAGTTCTTC	CASSPPSLMVGNEQFF
TRBV29-1	TRBJ1-2	TRBD1	-	TGCAGCGTCGCCACAGGGGGGTATGGCTACACCTTC	CSVATGGYGYTF